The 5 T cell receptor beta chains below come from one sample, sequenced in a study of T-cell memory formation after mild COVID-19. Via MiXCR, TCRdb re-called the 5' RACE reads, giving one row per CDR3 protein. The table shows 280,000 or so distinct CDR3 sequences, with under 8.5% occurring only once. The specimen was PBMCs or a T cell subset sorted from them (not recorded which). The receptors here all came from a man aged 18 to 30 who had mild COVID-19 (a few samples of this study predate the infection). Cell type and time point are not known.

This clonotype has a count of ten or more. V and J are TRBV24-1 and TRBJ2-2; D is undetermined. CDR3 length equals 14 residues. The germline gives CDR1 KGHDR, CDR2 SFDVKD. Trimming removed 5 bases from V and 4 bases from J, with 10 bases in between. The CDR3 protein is CATSGSLFTGELFF. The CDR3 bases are TGTGCCACCAGTGGTTCCCTCTTCACCGGGGAGCTGTTTTTT.

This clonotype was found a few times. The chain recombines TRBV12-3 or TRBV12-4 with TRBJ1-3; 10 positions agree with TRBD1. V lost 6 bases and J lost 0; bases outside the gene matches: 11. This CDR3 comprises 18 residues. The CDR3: CASRRRGQGLFSGNTIYF. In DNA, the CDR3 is TGTGCCAGCAGGCGTCGGGGACAGGGGCTCTTCTCTGGAAACACCATATATTTT.

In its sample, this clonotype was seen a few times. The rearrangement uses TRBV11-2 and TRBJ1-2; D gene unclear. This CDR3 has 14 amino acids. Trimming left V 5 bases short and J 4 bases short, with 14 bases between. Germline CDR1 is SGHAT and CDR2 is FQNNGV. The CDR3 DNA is TGTGCCAGCAGCCCATCAGATGGCGGCTATGGCTACACCTTC. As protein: CASSPSDGGYGYTF.

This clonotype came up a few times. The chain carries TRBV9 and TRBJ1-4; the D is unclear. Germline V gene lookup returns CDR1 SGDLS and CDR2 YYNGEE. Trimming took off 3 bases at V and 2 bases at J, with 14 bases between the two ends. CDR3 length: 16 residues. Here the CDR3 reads CASSGKAEGTNEKLFF. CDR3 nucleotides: TGTGCCAGCAGCGGGAAGGCCGAGGGTACTAATGAAAAACTGTTTTTT.

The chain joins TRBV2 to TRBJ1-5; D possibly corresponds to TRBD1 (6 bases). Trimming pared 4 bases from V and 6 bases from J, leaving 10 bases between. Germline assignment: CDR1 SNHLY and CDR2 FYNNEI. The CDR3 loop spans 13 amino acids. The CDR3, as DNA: TGTGCCAGCAGTGTAGGGGGGACTCAGCCCCAGCATTTT. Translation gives CASSVGGTQPQHF. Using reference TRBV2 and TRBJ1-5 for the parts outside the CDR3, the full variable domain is EPEVTQTPSHQVTQMGQEVILRCVPISNHLYFYWYRQILGQKVEFLVSFYNNEISEKSEIFDDQFSVERPDGSNFTLKIRSTKLEDSAMYFCASSVGGTQPQHFGDGTRLSIL.